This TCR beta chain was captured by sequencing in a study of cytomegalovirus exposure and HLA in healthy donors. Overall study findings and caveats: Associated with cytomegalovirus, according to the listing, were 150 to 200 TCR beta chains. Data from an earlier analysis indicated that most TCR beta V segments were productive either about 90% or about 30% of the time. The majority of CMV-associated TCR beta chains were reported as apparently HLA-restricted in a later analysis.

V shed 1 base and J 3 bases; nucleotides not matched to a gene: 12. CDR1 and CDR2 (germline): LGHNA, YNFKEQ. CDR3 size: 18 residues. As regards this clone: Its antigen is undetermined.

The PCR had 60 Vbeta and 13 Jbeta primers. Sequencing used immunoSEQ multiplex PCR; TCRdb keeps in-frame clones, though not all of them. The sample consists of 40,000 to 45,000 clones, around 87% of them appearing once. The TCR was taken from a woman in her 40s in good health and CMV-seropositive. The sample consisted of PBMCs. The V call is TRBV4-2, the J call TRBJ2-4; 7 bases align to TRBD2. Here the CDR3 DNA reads TGTGCCAGCAGCCAAGGGGAACAGGCGGGAGAAGACAAAAACATTCAGTACTTC. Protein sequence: CASSQGEQAGEDKNIQYF.